The rows below give T cell receptor beta chains drawn from one sample of a study of blood T cell repertoires in COVID-19. The repertoire was sequenced with immunoSEQ multiplex PCR; TCRdb's copy has only in-frame clones and lacks some. The table lists 150,000 to 170,000 clones, nearly 80% of them singletons. Sequenced: peripheral blood. The receptors stem from a man aged 80 or over with acute or convalescent COVID-19. CDR3s include the opening cysteine and the closing phenylalanine or tryptophan. Fields, in order: D gene, J gene, clone size, V gene, CDR3 protein, CDR3 DNA. A D gene is named only where the DNA matches it firmly. Size values are once, few and many counts, or a class for expanded clones, and some rows have none.

D gene: -
J gene: TRBJ2-2
clone size: once
V gene: TRBV7-9
CDR3 protein: CASSFSKGANTGELFF
CDR3 DNA: TGTGCCAGCAGCTTTAGCAAGGGGGCGAACACCGGGGAGCTGTTTTTT

D gene: -
J gene: TRBJ2-5
clone size: -
V gene: TRBV5-4
CDR3 protein: CASSFQGVETQYF
CDR3 DNA: TGTGCCAGCAGCTTTCAGGGCGTGGAGACCCAGTACTTC

D gene: TRBD1
J gene: TRBJ1-6
clone size: -
V gene: TRBV2
CDR3 protein: CASSETGLGNSPLHF
CDR3 DNA: TGTGCCAGCAGTGAGACAGGGCTTGGCAATTCACCCCTCCACTTT

D gene: -
J gene: TRBJ1-1
clone size: once
V gene: TRBV18
CDR3 protein: CASSPATRVTEAFF
CDR3 DNA: TGTGCCAGCTCACCCGCCACGCGGGTCACTGAAGCTTTCTTT

D gene: TRBD1
J gene: TRBJ2-5
clone size: -
V gene: TRBV7-9
CDR3 protein: CASSLGTGGRETQYF
CDR3 DNA: TGTGCCAGCAGCTTAGGGACAGGGGGTCGGGAGACCCAGTACTTC

D gene: -
J gene: TRBJ2-7
clone size: -
V gene: TRBV11-2
CDR3 protein: CASSLDLNGGTRSYEQYF
CDR3 DNA: TGTGCCAGCAGCTTAGATCTAAATGGGGGGACCCGATCCTACGAGCAGTACTTC

D gene: -
J gene: TRBJ1-6
clone size: -
V gene: TRBV6-2/TRBV6-3
CDR3 protein: CASSYPLQGLNNSPLHF
CDR3 DNA: TGTGCCAGCAGTTACCCACTACAGGGATTGAATAATTCACCCCTCCACTTT

D gene: -
J gene: TRBJ1-1
clone size: once
V gene: TRBV6-5
CDR3 protein: CASSSPRGTEAFF
CDR3 DNA: TGTGCCAGCAGTTCTCCGAGAGGCACTGAAGCTTTCTTT

D gene: -
J gene: TRBJ2-3
clone size: -
V gene: TRBV6-5
CDR3 protein: CASSYGTLGTDTQYF
CDR3 DNA: TGTGCCAGCAGTTATGGCACCCTTGGCACAGATACGCAGTATTTT

D gene: TRBD1
J gene: TRBJ2-3
clone size: -
V gene: TRBV10-1
CDR3 protein: CASSRDAGTVTDTQYF
CDR3 DNA: TGCGCCAGCAGCCGCGACGCCGGGACAGTCACAGATACGCAGTATTTT

D gene: TRBD2
J gene: TRBJ2-3
clone size: -
V gene: TRBV11-2
CDR3 protein: CASSALLAGVDTQYF
CDR3 DNA: TGTGCCAGCAGCGCACTCCTAGCGGGGGTGGATACGCAGTATTTT

D gene: TRBD1
J gene: TRBJ2-5
clone size: -
V gene: TRBV5-4
CDR3 protein: CASSRQGAIETQYF
CDR3 DNA: TGTGCCAGCAGCCGACAGGGGGCAATAGAGACCCAGTACTTC

D gene: -
J gene: TRBJ2-3
clone size: -
V gene: TRBV18
CDR3 protein: CASSPALALGTDTQYF
CDR3 DNA: TGTGCCAGCTCACCGGCGCTAGCTCTGGGCACAGATACGCAGTATTTT

D gene: TRBD1
J gene: TRBJ1-2
clone size: -
V gene: TRBV4-1
CDR3 protein: CASSQDAGTGERGYTF
CDR3 DNA: TGCGCCAGCAGCCAAGATGCAGGGACAGGGGAGCGTGGCTACACCTTC

D gene: TRBD2
J gene: TRBJ2-1
clone size: -
V gene: TRBV19
CDR3 protein: CASSRTSGGYNEQFF
CDR3 DNA: TGTGCCAGTAGCCGTACTAGCGGGGGTTACAATGAGCAGTTCTTC

D gene: TRBD2
J gene: TRBJ2-3
clone size: -
V gene: TRBV7-3
CDR3 protein: CASSPGDRGRADTQYF
CDR3 DNA: TGTGCCAGCAGCCCCGGGGACCGCGGGAGAGCAGATACGCAGTATTTT

D gene: -
J gene: TRBJ2-7
clone size: few
V gene: TRBV7-9
CDR3 protein: CASSPPHQAPRAYEQYF
CDR3 DNA: TGTGCCAGCAGCCCACCGCATCAGGCTCCTCGCGCTTACGAGCAGTACTTC

D gene: -
J gene: TRBJ2-6
clone size: few
V gene: TRBV5-1
CDR3 protein: CASSRNPDVASGANVLTF
CDR3 DNA: TGCGCCAGCAGCCGAAACCCGGACGTAGCGTCTGGGGCCAACGTCCTGACTTTC

D gene: TRBD2
J gene: TRBJ2-2
clone size: -
V gene: TRBV18
CDR3 protein: CASSPKLAGANTGELFF
CDR3 DNA: TGTGCCAGCTCACCAAAACTAGCGGGGGCGAACACCGGGGAGCTGTTTTTT

D gene: TRBD2
J gene: TRBJ2-7
clone size: -
V gene: TRBV27
CDR3 protein: CASTPLAGQGEQYF
CDR3 DNA: TGTGCCAGCACCCCACTAGCGGGGCAGGGCGAGCAGTACTTC

D gene: -
J gene: TRBJ1-6
clone size: many
V gene: TRBV7-9
CDR3 protein: CASSFQQPLPLHF
CDR3 DNA: TGTGCCAGCAGCTTTCAACAACCGTTACCCCTCCACTTT

D gene: -
J gene: TRBJ1-2
clone size: -
V gene: TRBV6-5
CDR3 protein: CASSRGPNYGYTF
CDR3 DNA: TGTGCCAGCAGTAGGGGTCCTAACTATGGCTACACCTTC

D gene: -
J gene: TRBJ1-3
clone size: -
V gene: TRBV2
CDR3 protein: CASSEGGEGNTIYF
CDR3 DNA: TGTGCCAGCAGTGAAGGGGGCGAAGGGAACACCATATATTTT

D gene: -
J gene: TRBJ1-2
clone size: -
V gene: TRBV7-8
CDR3 protein: CASSFTSNYGYTF
CDR3 DNA: TGTGCCAGCAGCTTTACAAGTAACTATGGCTACACCTTC

D gene: -
J gene: TRBJ2-1
clone size: -
V gene: TRBV4-1
CDR3 protein: CASSRQEDFYNEQFF
CDR3 DNA: TGCGCCAGCAGCCGCCAAGAGGACTTTTACAATGAGCAGTTCTTC

D gene: TRBD1
J gene: TRBJ1-1
clone size: -
V gene: TRBV4-2
CDR3 protein: CASSQVPGGTEAFF
CDR3 DNA: TGTGCCAGCAGCCAAGTCCCAGGGGGCACTGAAGCTTTCTTT

D gene: -
J gene: TRBJ2-2
clone size: many
V gene: TRBV6-5
CDR3 protein: CASSYEGSGRELFF
CDR3 DNA: TGTGCCAGCAGTTACGAGGGTAGCGGCAGGGAGCTGTTTTTT

D gene: -
J gene: TRBJ2-7
clone size: -
V gene: TRBV2
CDR3 protein: CASSDIDEQYF
CDR3 DNA: TGTGCCAGCAGTGATATCGACGAGCAGTACTTC

D gene: -
J gene: TRBJ1-1
clone size: -
V gene: TRBV7-8
CDR3 protein: CASSLVPPRGTGTEAFF
CDR3 DNA: TGTGCCAGCAGCTTAGTACCCCCCCGGGGAACGGGGACTGAAGCTTTCTTT

D gene: -
J gene: TRBJ2-2
clone size: -
V gene: TRBV24-1
CDR3 protein: CATSDLGRGADTGELFF
CDR3 DNA: TGTGCCACCAGTGATTTGGGCAGGGGTGCGGACACCGGGGAGCTGTTTTTT

D gene: TRBD2
J gene: TRBJ2-2
clone size: -
V gene: TRBV6-2/TRBV6-3
CDR3 protein: CASSSRGGADTGELFF
CDR3 DNA: TGTGCCAGCAGCTCCCGGGGGGGGGCAGACACCGGGGAGCTGTTTTTT

D gene: -
J gene: TRBJ2-5
clone size: -
V gene: TRBV2
CDR3 protein: CASSSGRQETQYF
CDR3 DNA: TGTGCCAGCAGCTCAGGGCGTCAAGAGACCCAGTACTTC

D gene: TRBD2
J gene: TRBJ2-1
clone size: few
V gene: TRBV6-6
CDR3 protein: CASSKGLALYNEQFF
CDR3 DNA: TGTGCCAGCAGCAAGGGACTAGCGCTTTACAATGAGCAGTTCTTC

D gene: -
J gene: TRBJ2-5
clone size: -
V gene: TRBV12-2
CDR3 protein: CASRLATTSGGAHPETQYF
CDR3 DNA: TGTGCAAGTCGCTTAGCCACTACTAGCGGGGGGGCCCACCCAGAGACCCAGTACTTC

D gene: TRBD2
J gene: TRBJ2-3
clone size: -
V gene: TRBV29-1
CDR3 protein: CSVEGSGVDTQYF
CDR3 DNA: TGCAGCGTTGAAGGAAGCGGGGTAGATACGCAGTATTTT

D gene: -
J gene: TRBJ1-3
clone size: -
V gene: TRBV6-5
CDR3 protein: CASSVQGFGNTIYF
CDR3 DNA: TGTGCCAGCAGCGTACAGGGTTTTGGAAACACCATATATTTT

D gene: -
J gene: TRBJ2-2
clone size: few
V gene: TRBV2
CDR3 protein: CASSETGLGTGELFF
CDR3 DNA: TGTGCCAGCAGTGAAACGGGATTGGGCACCGGGGAGCTGTTTTTT

D gene: -
J gene: TRBJ2-3
clone size: few
V gene: TRBV24-1
CDR3 protein: CATSDSGLSVTDTQYF
CDR3 DNA: TGTGCCACCAGTGATTCGGGGTTGTCGGTCACAGATACGCAGTATTTT

D gene: -
J gene: TRBJ1-2
clone size: -
V gene: TRBV11-2
CDR3 protein: CASSPDRFDGYTF
CDR3 DNA: TGTGCCAGCAGCCCCGACAGGTTTGATGGCTACACCTTC

D gene: TRBD2
J gene: TRBJ2-1
clone size: -
V gene: TRBV5-6
CDR3 protein: CASSLSAGGPSEQFF
CDR3 DNA: TGTGCCAGCAGCTTGTCGGCGGGGGGGCCTTCTGAGCAGTTCTTC

D gene: TRBD1
J gene: TRBJ1-5
clone size: -
V gene: TRBV11-2
CDR3 protein: CASSLRQGQQPQHF
CDR3 DNA: TGTGCCAGCAGCTTGAGACAGGGGCAACAGCCCCAGCATTTT

D gene: -
J gene: TRBJ2-1
clone size: -
V gene: TRBV5-4
CDR3 protein: CASTPGGGQGVNEQFF
CDR3 DNA: TGTGCCAGCACCCCCGGGGGGGGACAGGGAGTCAATGAGCAGTTCTTC

D gene: TRBD2
J gene: TRBJ2-5
clone size: -
V gene: TRBV6-5
CDR3 protein: CASSYEGGGIQETQYF
CDR3 DNA: TGTGCCAGCAGTTACGAGGGCGGGGGGATCCAAGAGACCCAGTACTTC

D gene: -
J gene: TRBJ1-4
clone size: -
V gene: TRBV3-1/TRBV3-2
CDR3 protein: CASSPLREKLFF
CDR3 DNA: TGTGCCAGCAGCCCCCTGCGAGAAAAACTGTTTTTT

D gene: -
J gene: TRBJ1-4
clone size: -
V gene: TRBV12-5
CDR3 protein: CATTKGPGGLESGEKLFF
CDR3 DNA: TGTGCTACAACTAAGGGGCCTGGGGGCCTGGAGAGCGGTGAAAAACTGTTTTTT

D gene: TRBD1
J gene: TRBJ1-2
clone size: -
V gene: TRBV19
CDR3 protein: CASTLTGGGYTF
CDR3 DNA: TGTGCCAGTACTCTGACAGGGGGCGGCTACACCTTC